The 9 T cell receptor beta chains below all came from one sample that was sequenced in a study of T cell repertoires in cytomegalovirus infection. No antigens are known for them. TCRdb fed the reads into MiXCR, producing one record per CDR3 protein. The sample contains fewer than 650,000 distinct CDR3 sequences, around two fifths of which appear only once. The sequencing here drew on cultured PBMCs, taken from culture after CMV antigen stimulation. The receptors derive from a human donor in good health (CMV status not recorded). Some clones in this sample may be carry-over from other donors' samples.

The rearrangement links TRBV4-1 to TRBJ2-3; 13 bases are shared with TRBD2. Unmatched junction bases numbered 8, after V lost 4 bases and J lost 1 base. CDR1 and CDR2 (germline): MGHRA, YSYEKL. CDR3 length: 18 residues. The CDR3 nucleotides read TGCGCCAGCAGCCCCCGACTAGCGGGGGGTCCCCGCACAGATACGCAGTATTTT. Its translation: CASSPRLAGGPRTDTQYF.

The chain joins TRBV6-2 or TRBV6-3 to TRBJ2-7; perhaps TRBD1 as D (6 bases). The CDR3 totals 13 residues. Per the germline V gene, CDR1 is MNHEY and CDR2 is SVGEGT. V was clipped by 6 bases and J by 5 bases, with 14 bases between them. CDR3: CASSPRGRDEQYF. CDR3 sequence (DNA): TGTGCCAGCAGCCCCAGGGGCAGAGACGAGCAGTACTTC.

Concerning this clonotype itself: An end of the junction does not agree with germline; a read error may underlie this. CDR3 loop: CASSRPSATDTQCF. CDR3 in DNA: TGTGCCAGTAGTCGCCCCTCCGCCACAGATACGCAGTGTTTT. The chain joins TRBV19 to TRBJ2-3, with D unresolved. The germline gives CDR1 LNHDA, CDR2 SQIVND (reference sequence). CDR3 length equals 14 residues.

This rearrangement joins TRBV18 to TRBJ1-5; D gene unclear. The CDR3 consists of 13 residues. Germline V gene data show CDR1 as KGHSH and CDR2 as LQKENI. Trimming pared 3 bases from V and 3 bases from J, leaving 6 bases between. The CDR3 loop reads CASSPADNQPQHF. CDR3 nucleotides: TGTGCCAGCTCACCGGCTGACAATCAGCCCCAGCATTTT.

The chain links TRBV20-1 to TRBJ2-7, with a tentative D call TRBD1 (5 bases). Germline V gene sequence: CDR1 DFQATT, CDR2 SNEGSKA (reference sequence). CDR3 size: 15 residues. The germline V and J ends were trimmed by 1 base and 5 bases, with 18 bases remaining between them. CDR3 nucleotides: TGCAGTGCTAGAGGGTGGGCAGACTGGGGCAACGAGCAGTACTTC. Translated, it gives CSARGWADWGNEQYF.

This clonotype turned up a few times. V gene TRBV12-3 or TRBV12-4 combines with J gene TRBJ2-5; 7 bases fit TRBD1. CDR3 length: 14 amino acids. The V and J ends lost 7 bases and 1 base, in that order; junction bases with no gene match: 6. The CDR3 sequence: CASNQQGFQETQYF. The CDR3 nucleotides are TGTGCCAGCAACCAACAGGGGTTCCAAGAGACCCAGTACTTC.

The rearrangement joins TRBV4-2 to TRBJ2-5, with TRBD1 identical over 7 bases. J gave up 3 bases and V 3 bases, and 4 bases lay outside the gene matches. The CDR3 loop spans 14 amino acids. CDR1 is LGHNA and CDR2 is YNFKEQ in the germline V gene. The CDR3 DNA sequence: TGTGCCAGCAGCCAGCCCACAGGGGAAGAGACCCAGTACTTC. It yields the protein CASSQPTGEETQYF.

V usage is TRBV20-1 and J usage is TRBJ2-2; D unclear. The CDR3 is made up of 15 amino acids. V was trimmed by 3 bases and J by 7 bases, leaving 18 bases between them. Germline V gives CDR1 DFQATT, CDR2 SNEGSKA (reference sequence). CDR3 residues: CSARLLGSRGGELFF. The CDR3 DNA reads TGCAGTGCTAGGCTGCTAGGGTCACGAGGCGGGGAGCTGTTTTTT.

The chain employs TRBV7-2 and TRBJ1-5; D not resolved. Per the germline V gene, CDR1 is SGHTA and CDR2 is FQGNSA. V gave up 5 bases and J gave up 7 bases, with 15 bases separating them. The CDR3 totals 14 residues. The CDR3, as DNA: TGTGCCAGCAGCGCAGTCGGGGTTGGACAGCCCCAGCATTTT. This encodes CASSAVGVGQPQHF.